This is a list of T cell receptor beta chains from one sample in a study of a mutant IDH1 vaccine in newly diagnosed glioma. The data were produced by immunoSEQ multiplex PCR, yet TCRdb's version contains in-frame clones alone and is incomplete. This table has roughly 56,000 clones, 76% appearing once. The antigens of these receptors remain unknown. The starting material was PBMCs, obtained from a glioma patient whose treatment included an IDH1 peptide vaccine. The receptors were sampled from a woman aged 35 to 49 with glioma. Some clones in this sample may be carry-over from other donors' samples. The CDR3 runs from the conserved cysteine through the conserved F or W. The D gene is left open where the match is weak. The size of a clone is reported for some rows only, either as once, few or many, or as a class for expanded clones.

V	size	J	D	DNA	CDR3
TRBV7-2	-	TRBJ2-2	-	TGTGCCAGCAGCCCCCTGGCCCAAGGAGGCGGGGAGCTGTTTTTT	CASSPLAQGGGELFF
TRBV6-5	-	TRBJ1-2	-	TGTGCCAGCAATCAGGATCCGAACAGCTATGGCTACACCTTC	CASNQDPNSYGYTF
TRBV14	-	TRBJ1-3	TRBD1	TGTGCCAGCAGCCGGGACAGCTTTGGAAACACCATATATTTT	CASSRDSFGNTIYF
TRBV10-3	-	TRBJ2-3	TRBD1	TGTGCCATCAGTAGACAGGGGGCAGATACGCAGTATTTT	CAISRQGADTQYF
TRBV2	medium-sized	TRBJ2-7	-	TGTGCCAGCAGTGAACTGGGTAGCGGAGCCTACGAGCAGTACTTC	CASSELGSGAYEQYF
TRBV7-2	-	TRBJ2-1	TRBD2	TGTGCCAGCAGCTCTAGGACTAGCGGGGGGCAAGTTGAGCAGTTCTTC	CASSSRTSGGQVEQFF
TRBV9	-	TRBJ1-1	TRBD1	TGTGCCAGCAGCGTAGAGGGGGCCGGGCAGGAAGCTTTCTTT	CASSVEGAGQEAFF
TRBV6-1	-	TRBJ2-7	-	TGTGCCAGCAGTGAACAGGAGACCTACGAGCAGTACTTC	CASSEQETYEQYF
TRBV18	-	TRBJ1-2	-	TGTGCCAGCTCACCAGCTGGACACGATCCTTATGGCTACACCTTC	CASSPAGHDPYGYTF
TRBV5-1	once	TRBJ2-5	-	TGCGCCAGCAGCTTGGCCGGAGAGACCCAGTACTTC	CASSLAGETQYF
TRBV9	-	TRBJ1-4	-	TGTGCCAGCAGCGACGGGGAGGATGATAATGAAAAACTGTTTTTT	CASSDGEDDNEKLFF
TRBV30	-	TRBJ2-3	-	TGTGCCTGGAGTGTACTGGGGGCGACAGATACGCAGTATTTT	CAWSVLGATDTQYF
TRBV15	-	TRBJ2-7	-	TGTGCCACCAGCAGGGGCACCATCTCCTACGAGCAGTACTTC	CATSRGTISYEQYF
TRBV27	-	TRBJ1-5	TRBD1	TGTGCCAGCAGTGAGACAGGGCCACAGCCCCAGCATTTT	CASSETGPQPQHF
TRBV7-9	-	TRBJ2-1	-	TGTGCCAGCGATAGGACGTACAATGAGCAGTTCTTC	CASDRTYNEQFF
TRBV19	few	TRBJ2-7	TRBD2	TGTGCCAGTAACATGGGTAGCGGGGGTTACGAGCAGTACTTC	CASNMGSGGYEQYF
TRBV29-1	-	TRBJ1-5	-	TGCAGCGTTGGGCTACCCGGGCAGCCCCAGCATTTT	CSVGLPGQPQHF
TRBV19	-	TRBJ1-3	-	TGTGCCAGTAGTATAGAAACGCTTTCCTCTGGAAACACCATATATTTT	CASSIETLSSGNTIYF
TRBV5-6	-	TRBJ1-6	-	TGTGCCAGCAGCCGGGGACTTACTTCACCCCTCCACTTT	CASSRGLTSPLHF
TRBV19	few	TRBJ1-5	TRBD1	TGTGCCAGTAGTTCCTTCGCGGCAGGGGGCCGCAATCAGCCCCAGCATTTT	CASSSFAAGGRNQPQHF
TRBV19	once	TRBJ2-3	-	TGTGCCAGTAGTATAACAGGGAGGGGCGCAGATACGCAGTATTTT	CASSITGRGADTQYF
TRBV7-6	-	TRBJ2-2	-	TGTGCCACCAGCGGAGGGCCCACCGGGGAGCTGTTTTTT	CATSGGPTGELFF
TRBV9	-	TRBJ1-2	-	TGTGCCAGCAGCCTGGACAGTCGAGTGGGCTACACCTTC	CASSLDSRVGYTF
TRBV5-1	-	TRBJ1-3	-	TGCGCCAGCAGCGCGGAGTGGGGGGGCTCTGGAAACACCATATATTTT	CASSAEWGGSGNTIYF
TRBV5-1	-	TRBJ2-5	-	TGCGCCAGCAGCCCCGGGTCCCAGGGTGAGACCCAGTACTTC	CASSPGSQGETQYF
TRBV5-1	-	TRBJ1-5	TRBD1	TGCGCCAGCAGCTTGAGACCAGGGGGAGGCAATCAGCCCCAGCATTTT	CASSLRPGGGNQPQHF
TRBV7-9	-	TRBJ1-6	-	TGTGCCAGCAGCTTAGAGAGCAGTTGGAATTCACCCCTCCACTTT	CASSLESSWNSPLHF
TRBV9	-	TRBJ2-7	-	TGTGCCAGCAGCGTGGGGGACGCCAGATCCTACGAGCAGTACTTC	CASSVGDARSYEQYF
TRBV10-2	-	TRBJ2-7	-	TGCGCCAGCAGTGAGTCGCTGGCCAATCTCCGCTCCTACGAGCAGTACTTC	CASSESLANLRSYEQYF
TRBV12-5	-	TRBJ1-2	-	TGTGCTAGTGGTTTGGAGGGCGGAGGCTACACCTTC	CASGLEGGGYTF
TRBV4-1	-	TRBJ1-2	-	TGCGCCAGCAGCCAAGATGATAGAGGGGGGACTGGCTACACCTTC	CASSQDDRGGTGYTF
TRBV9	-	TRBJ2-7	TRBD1	TGTGCCAGCAGCGTAGCAGGGGGCTACTACGAGCAGTACTTC	CASSVAGGYYEQYF
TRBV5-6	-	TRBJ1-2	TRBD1	TGTGCCAGCAGCGGACAGGGGGCGATAAGAGGTTATGGCTACACCTTC	CASSGQGAIRGYGYTF
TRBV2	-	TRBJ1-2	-	TGTGCCAGCGGCAACAAGCGTAACTATGGCTACACCTTC	CASGNKRNYGYTF
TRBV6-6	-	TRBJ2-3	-	TGTGCCAGCAGTTACTCGGAAGTCACAGATACGCAGTATTTT	CASSYSEVTDTQYF
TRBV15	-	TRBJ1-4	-	TGTGCCACCAGCAGAGATCATACAACTAATGAAAAACTGTTTTTT	CATSRDHTTNEKLFF
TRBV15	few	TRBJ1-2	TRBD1	TGTGCCACCAGCAGCCCCCAATACAGAGGCTCAGGGGGTGGCTACACCTTC	CATSSPQYRGSGGGYTF
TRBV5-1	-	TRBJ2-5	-	TGCGCCAGCAGCTTTCGAACCCGAGGGGAGACCCAGTACTTC	CASSFRTRGETQYF
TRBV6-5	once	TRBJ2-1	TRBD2	TGTGCCAGTACGAGGCGGGGGATTTTCGGCGAGCAGTTCTTC	CASTRRGIFGEQFF
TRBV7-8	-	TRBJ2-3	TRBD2	TGTGCCAGCAGCGCCGCGACTAGCGGGTACACAGATACGCAGTATTTT	CASSAATSGYTDTQYF
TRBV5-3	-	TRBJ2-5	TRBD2	TGTGCCAGCAGGTCCACTAGCGTCGGGGAGACCCAGTACTTC	CASRSTSVGETQYF
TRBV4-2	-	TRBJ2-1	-	TGTGCCAGCAGCAATCTACAGGGAACCTACAATGAGCAGTTCTTC	CASSNLQGTYNEQFF
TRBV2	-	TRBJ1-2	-	TGTGCCAGCAGTGAGGGTGAGGTAGAAGGGTATGGCTACACCTTC	CASSEGEVEGYGYTF
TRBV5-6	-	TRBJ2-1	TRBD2	TGTGCCAGCAGCTTGGCCGGGACTAGCAATGAGCAGTTCTTC	CASSLAGTSNEQFF
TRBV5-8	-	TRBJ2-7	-	TGTGCCAGCAGCTCCCAGGACTCAACCCTCTCCTACGAGCAGTACTTC	CASSSQDSTLSYEQYF
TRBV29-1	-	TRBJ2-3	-	TGCAGCGTTGATACCGGGCTCACAGATACGCAGTATTTT	CSVDTGLTDTQYF